What follows are 14 T cell receptor beta chains derived from one specimen sequenced in a study of beta chain features in type 1 diabetes. Regarding the study as a whole: When Type 1 diabetes patients were examined, their TCRB CDR3s proved moderately but significantly shorter in all four CD4+ subsets.

The authors reverse transcribed all of the isolated RNA, so sequencing captured expressed TCRB transcripts. The table came from immunoSEQ multiplex PCR; TCRdb's copy has only in-frame clones and leaves some out. The table lists roughly 730,000 clones, around an eighth of them singletons, with about 0.02% in the top ten. No antigen is known for these receptors. The specimen sequenced was naive CD4+ T cells from blood. The receptors were sampled from a man in his late teens or twenties with type 1 diabetes.

The V call is TRBV7-2, the J call TRBJ2-7, with a tentative D call TRBD1 (5 bases). V dropped 0 bases and J dropped 8 bases, with 11 bases sitting between them. Germline CDR1 SGHTA, CDR2 FQGNSA. The CDR3 covers 13 residues. The CDR3 coding sequence is TGTGCCAGCAGCTTAGCAGGCCAGGGCAAGCAGTACTTC. This encodes CASSLAGQGKQYF.

This clone has just a few counts. The J gene is TRBJ2-1, the V gene TRBV11-1; D call uncertain. CDR1 and CDR2 (germline): SGHAT, FQDESV (reference sequence). The CDR3 has 15 residues. Trimming cost V 5 bases and J 2 bases, with 13 bases left between them. Written as DNA, the CDR3 is TGTGCCAGCAGCCCCGACCCATTCCCCTACAATGAGCAGTTCTTC. As protein: CASSPDPFPYNEQFF.

The chain carries TRBV29-1 and TRBJ2-5; TRBD2 matches at 10 bases. Germline CDR1 and CDR2: SQVTM and ANQGSEA. The CDR3 totals 14 residues. V shed 5 bases, J shed 1 base, and the junction held 4 bases outside the gene matches. The DNA of the CDR3 is TGCAGCGTTCCTAGCGGGGGAATCCAAGAGACCCAGTACTTC. Encoded protein: CSVPSGGIQETQYF.

This clone was observed a few times. The chain combines TRBV5-1 with TRBJ2-2, with a weak D call TRBD1 (5 bases). Trimming removed 2 bases from V and 5 bases from J, with 13 bases in between. The germline CDR1 and CDR2 sequences are SGHRS and YFSETQ. The CDR3 totals 15 residues. In DNA form, the CDR3 reads TGCGCCAGCAGCTTAGGACAACTCGGGACCGGGGAGCTGTTTTTT. This sequence encodes CASSLGQLGTGELFF.

This clone was seen a handful of times. The chain combines TRBV30 with TRBJ2-3; D possibly corresponds to TRBD1 (5 bases). Trimming took 4 bases from V and 5 from J, leaving 19 bases between them. Germline assignment: CDR1 GTSNPN and CDR2 SVGIG (reference sequence). CDR3 size: 15 residues. In DNA form, the CDR3 reads TGTGCCTGGACCCAGGGTGTCAGGGTCAAAGATACGCAGTATTTT. Translation: CAWTQGVRVKDTQYF.

There are a few counts of this clone. The chain employs TRBV7-3 and TRBJ2-1; D is uncertain. Trimming stripped 5 bases from V and 4 bases from J, with 9 bases between. Germline CDR1 SGHTA, CDR2 FQGTGA. The CDR3 is 13 residues long. The CDR3 sequence is CASSRSTYNEQFF. As DNA, the CDR3 is TGTGCCAGCAGCCGCTCGACTTACAATGAGCAGTTCTTC.

This clone has just a few counts. This sequence joins TRBV4-1 and TRBJ1-2; D unresolved. Germline lookup yields CDR1 MGHRA and CDR2 YSYEKL. V lost 0 bases and J lost 2, with 4 bases in between. This CDR3 has 13 residues. CDR3 residues: CASSQEENYGYTF. CDR3 sequence (DNA): TGCGCCAGCAGCCAAGAGGAAAACTATGGCTACACCTTC.

This clone appeared a single time. The chain joins TRBV6-5 to TRBJ2-1, with TRBD1 identical over 10 bases. The CDR3 is 13 residues long. V shed 10 bases, J shed 11 bases, and the junction held 11 bases outside the gene matches. Germline V gene data show CDR1 as MNHEY and CDR2 as SVGAGI. CDR3 sequence: CATYQGDRGQQFF. The CDR3 nucleotides read TGTGCCACCTACCAGGGGGACAGGGGACAGCAGTTCTTC.

CDR3 in amino acids: CASSSGRQNSPLHF. The CDR3 DNA sequence: TGTGCCAGTAGTTCGGGACGTCAGAATTCACCCCTCCACTTT. V and J are TRBV19 and TRBJ1-6, with D possibly being TRBD1 (5 bases). Trimming took 5 bases from V and 7 from J, leaving 12 bases between them. The CDR3 has 14 residues. Germline CDR1 is LNHDA and CDR2 is SQIVND (reference sequence).

V usage is TRBV4-1 and J usage is TRBJ2-3; TRBD1 might be the D (6 bases). Germline V gene sequence: CDR1 MGHRA, CDR2 YSYEKL. This CDR3 is built from 19 residues. Trimming removed 1 base at V and 0 bases at J, with 20 bases between. The CDR3 protein is CASSQGRLATGFSTDTQYF. In nucleotides, the CDR3 is TGCGCCAGCAGCCAAGGAAGGTTGGCAACAGGGTTCAGCACAGATACGCAGTATTTT.

J is TRBJ1-5 and V is TRBV9; D gene ambiguous. V lost 3 bases, J lost 4 bases, and 14 bases lay in between. Germline CDR1 is SGDLS and CDR2 is YYNGEE. CDR3 length equals 15 residues. As DNA, the CDR3 is TGTGCCAGCAGCGCAAGCCCGAACTCTAATCAGCCCCAGCATTTT. As protein: CASSASPNSNQPQHF. The variable domain in full, completed from reference TRBV9 and TRBJ1-5, reads DSGVTQTPKHLITATGQRVTLRCSPRSGDLSVYWYQQSLDQGLQFLIQYYNGEERAKGNILERFSAQQFPDLHSELNLSSLELGDSALYFCASSASPNSNQPQHFGDGTRLSIL.

The chain recombines TRBV7-2 with TRBJ1-5; D unclear. V was clipped by 1 base and J by 11 bases, with 12 bases between them. The CDR3 is made up of 13 amino acids. The germline CDR1 and CDR2 sequences are SGHTA and FQGNSA. The CDR3 here is CASSLEGNGAQHF. CDR3 nucleotides: TGTGCCAGCAGCTTAGAAGGGAACGGGGCCCAGCATTTT. Looking up the rest from reference TRBV7-2 and TRBJ1-5 gives the full variable domain: GAGVSQSPSNKVTEKGKDVELRCDPISGHTALYWYRQSLGQGLEFLIYFQGNSAPDKSGLPSDRFSAERTGGSVSTLTIQRTQQEDSAVYLCASSLEGNGAQHFGDGTRLSIL.

This clone was counted between two and nine times. J is TRBJ2-2 and V is TRBV5-8, with D perhaps TRBD1 (5 bases). CDR3 size: 15 residues. The germline CDR1 and CDR2 sequences are SGHTS and YDEGEE. Trimming pared 2 bases from V and 2 bases from J, leaving 10 bases between. The DNA for the CDR3 is TGTGCCAGCAGCTTTGGACACGGAAACACCGGGGAGCTGTTTTTT. It yields the protein CASSFGHGNTGELFF.

The chain links TRBV5-1 to TRBJ2-7, with 7 nucleotides matching TRBD1. CDR1 is SGHRS, CDR2 YFSETQ, per germline. V lost 5 bases, J lost 7 bases, and 9 bases stayed unmatched. The CDR3 runs to 13 residues. The CDR3 bases are TGCGCCAGCAGTACCGACAGGGTAGAGGAGCAGTACTTC. It specifies CASSTDRVEEQYF.